One TCR beta chain is described in this entry. These data belong to a study of blood T cell repertoires in COVID-19. As for the study in general: Spain, Italy and the United States supplied samples that represented acute and convalescent COVID-19. Sources were T cells, B-cell-depleted T cells, or PBMCs; the material itself was cDNA or gDNA.

Per the original methods: Amplification with reference gene primers provided the estimates of nucleated cell counts. Some clones are missing from TCRdb's copy, which holds only in-frame ones; the method was immunoSEQ multiplex PCR. That table supplies the V and J calls and clone size; D and trimming were determined from the DNA. The data contain under 140,000 clones, 70% to 90% of them singletons. Germline values: CDR1 MNHEY, CDR2 SVGAGI. The CDR3 has 13 amino acids. Trimming took off 7 bases at V and 0 bases at J, with 7 bases between the two ends. The specimen sequenced was peripheral blood. The chain has TRBV6-5 and TRBJ1-5; no clear D gene. This sequence originates from a woman aged 50 to 60 with acute or convalescent COVID-19. The CDR3 region has the DNA TGTGCCAGCACGGGTAGTAGCAATCAGCCCCAGCATTTT. The encoded protein is CASTGSSNQPQHF.